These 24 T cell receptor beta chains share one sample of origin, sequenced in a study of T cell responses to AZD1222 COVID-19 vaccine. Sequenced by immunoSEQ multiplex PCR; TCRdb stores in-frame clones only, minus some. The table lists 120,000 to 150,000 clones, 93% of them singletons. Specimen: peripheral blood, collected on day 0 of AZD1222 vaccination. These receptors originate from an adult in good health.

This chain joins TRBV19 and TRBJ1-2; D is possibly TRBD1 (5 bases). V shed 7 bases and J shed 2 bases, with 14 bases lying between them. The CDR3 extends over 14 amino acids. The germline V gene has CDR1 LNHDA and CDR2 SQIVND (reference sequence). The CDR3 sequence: CASTAGPGNYGYTF. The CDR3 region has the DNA TGTGCCAGTACCGCGGGACCCGGAAACTATGGCTACACCTTC.

The CDR3 loop is CASKINQGSGGYTF. CDR3 DNA sequence: TGTGCCAGCAAAATCAACCAGGGGAGCGGTGGCTACACCTTC. This chain uses TRBV5-4 with TRBJ1-2, with a weak D call TRBD1 (6 bases). Germline CDR1 reads SGHNT; CDR2 reads YYREEE (reference sequence). V lost 6 bases, J lost 7 bases, and 19 bases lay in between. The CDR3 is 14 amino acids.

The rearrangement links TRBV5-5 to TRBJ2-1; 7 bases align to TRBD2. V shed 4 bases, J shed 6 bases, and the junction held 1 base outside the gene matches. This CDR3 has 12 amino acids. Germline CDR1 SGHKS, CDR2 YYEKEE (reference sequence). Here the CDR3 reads CASSSGTNEQFF. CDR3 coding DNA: TGTGCCAGCAGCAGCGGGACCAATGAGCAGTTCTTC.

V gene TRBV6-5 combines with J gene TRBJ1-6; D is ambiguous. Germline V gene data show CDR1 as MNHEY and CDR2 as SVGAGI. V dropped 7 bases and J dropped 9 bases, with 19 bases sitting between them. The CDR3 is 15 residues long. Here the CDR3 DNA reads TGTGCCAGCATCCGCAGCATTAGTCCGGCTTCACCCCTCCACTTT. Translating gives CASIRSISPASPLHF.

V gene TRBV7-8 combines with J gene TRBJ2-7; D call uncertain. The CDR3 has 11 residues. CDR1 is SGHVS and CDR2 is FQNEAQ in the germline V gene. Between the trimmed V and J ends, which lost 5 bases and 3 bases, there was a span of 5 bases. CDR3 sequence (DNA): TGTGCCAGCAGCCCCCGCTACGAGCAGTACTTC. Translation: CASSPRYEQYF.

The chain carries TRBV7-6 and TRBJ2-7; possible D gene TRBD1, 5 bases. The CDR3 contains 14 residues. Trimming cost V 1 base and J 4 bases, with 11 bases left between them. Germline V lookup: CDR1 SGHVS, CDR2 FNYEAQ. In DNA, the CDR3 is TGTGCCAGCAGCTTAGGTAGGGGTTTATACGAGCAGTACTTC. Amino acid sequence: CASSLGRGLYEQYF. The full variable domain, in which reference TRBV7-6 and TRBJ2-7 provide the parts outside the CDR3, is GAGVSQSPRYKVTKRGQDVALRCDPISGHVSLYWYRQALGQGPEFLTYFNYEAQQDKSGLPNDRFSAERPEGSISTLTIQRTEQRDSAMYRCASSLGRGLYEQYFGPGTRLTVT.

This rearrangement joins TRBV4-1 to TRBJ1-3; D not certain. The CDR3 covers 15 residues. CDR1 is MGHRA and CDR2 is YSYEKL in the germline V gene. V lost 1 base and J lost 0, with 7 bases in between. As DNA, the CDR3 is TGCGCCAGCAGCCAAGTACCCTTCTCTGGAAACACCATATATTTT. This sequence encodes CASSQVPFSGNTIYF.

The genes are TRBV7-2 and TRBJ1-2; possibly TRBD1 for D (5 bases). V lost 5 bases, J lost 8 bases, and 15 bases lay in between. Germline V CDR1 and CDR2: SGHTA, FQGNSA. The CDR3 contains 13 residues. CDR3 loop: CASSPTEAGGYTF. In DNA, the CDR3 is TGTGCCAGCAGCCCGACAGAGGCAGGGGGCTACACCTTC.

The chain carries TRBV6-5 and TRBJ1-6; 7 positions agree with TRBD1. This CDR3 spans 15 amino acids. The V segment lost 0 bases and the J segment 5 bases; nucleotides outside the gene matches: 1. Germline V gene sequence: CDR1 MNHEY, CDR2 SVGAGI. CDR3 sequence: CASSYSRGNNSPLHF. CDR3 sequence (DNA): TGTGCCAGCAGTTACTCCAGGGGGAATAATTCACCCCTCCACTTT.

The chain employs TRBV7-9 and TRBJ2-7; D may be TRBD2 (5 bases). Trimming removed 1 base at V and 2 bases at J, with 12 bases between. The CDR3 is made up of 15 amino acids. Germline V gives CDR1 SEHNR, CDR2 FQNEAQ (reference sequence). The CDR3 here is CASSLGPGNTYEQYF. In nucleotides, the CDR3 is TGTGCCAGCAGCTTAGGTCCGGGAAACACCTACGAGCAGTACTTC.

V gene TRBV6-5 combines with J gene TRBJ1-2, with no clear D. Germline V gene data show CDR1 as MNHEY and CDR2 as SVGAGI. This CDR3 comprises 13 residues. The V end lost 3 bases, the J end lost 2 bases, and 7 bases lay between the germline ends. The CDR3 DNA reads TGTGCCAGCAGTTATGACCTGAACTATGGCTACACCTTC. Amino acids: CASSYDLNYGYTF.

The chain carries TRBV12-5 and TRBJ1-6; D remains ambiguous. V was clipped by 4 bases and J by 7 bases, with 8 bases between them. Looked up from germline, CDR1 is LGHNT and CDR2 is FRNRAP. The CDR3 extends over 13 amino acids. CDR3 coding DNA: TGTGCTAGTGGTTCTGGGTGGAATTCACCCCTCCACTTT. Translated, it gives CASGSGWNSPLHF.

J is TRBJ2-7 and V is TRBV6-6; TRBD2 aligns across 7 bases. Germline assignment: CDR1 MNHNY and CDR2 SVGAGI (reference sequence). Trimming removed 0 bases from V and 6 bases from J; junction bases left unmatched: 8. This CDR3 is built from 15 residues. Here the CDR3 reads CASSYSPSGASEQYF. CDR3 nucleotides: TGTGCCAGCAGTTACTCGCCTAGCGGAGCCTCCGAGCAGTACTTC.

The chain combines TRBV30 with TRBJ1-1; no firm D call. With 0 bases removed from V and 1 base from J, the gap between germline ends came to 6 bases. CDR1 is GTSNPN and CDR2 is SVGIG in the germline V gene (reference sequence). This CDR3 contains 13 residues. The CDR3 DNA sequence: TGTGCCTGGAGTGTACGGAAGAACACTGAAGCTTTCTTT. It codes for CAWSVRKNTEAFF.

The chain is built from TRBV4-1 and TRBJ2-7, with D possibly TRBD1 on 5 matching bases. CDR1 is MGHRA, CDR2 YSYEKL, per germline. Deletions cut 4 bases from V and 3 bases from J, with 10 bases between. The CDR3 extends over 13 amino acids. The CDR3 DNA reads TGCGCCAGCAGCCTGGCAGGGAACTACGAGCAGTACTTC. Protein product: CASSLAGNYEQYF.

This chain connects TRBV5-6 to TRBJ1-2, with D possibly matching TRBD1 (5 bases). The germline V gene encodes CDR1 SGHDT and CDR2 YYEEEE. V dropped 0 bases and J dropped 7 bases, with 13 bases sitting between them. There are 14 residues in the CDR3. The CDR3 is CASSLGQRNLGYTF. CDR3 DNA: TGTGCCAGCAGCTTGGGACAGAGAAACCTTGGCTACACCTTC.

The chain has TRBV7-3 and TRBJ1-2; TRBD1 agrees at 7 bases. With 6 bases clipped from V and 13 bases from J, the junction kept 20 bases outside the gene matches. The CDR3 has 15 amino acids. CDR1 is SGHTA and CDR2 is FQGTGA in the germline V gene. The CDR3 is CASSFNIGGQGDPTF. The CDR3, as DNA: TGTGCCAGCAGTTTTAACATTGGTGGGCAGGGGGATCCCACCTTC.

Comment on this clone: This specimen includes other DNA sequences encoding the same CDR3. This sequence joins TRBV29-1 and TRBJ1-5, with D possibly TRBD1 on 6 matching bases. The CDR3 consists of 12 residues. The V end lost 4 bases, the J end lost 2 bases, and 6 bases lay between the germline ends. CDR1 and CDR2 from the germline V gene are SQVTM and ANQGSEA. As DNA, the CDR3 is TGCAGCGTTGGGACAGGCAATCAGCCCCAGCATTTT. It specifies CSVGTGNQPQHF.

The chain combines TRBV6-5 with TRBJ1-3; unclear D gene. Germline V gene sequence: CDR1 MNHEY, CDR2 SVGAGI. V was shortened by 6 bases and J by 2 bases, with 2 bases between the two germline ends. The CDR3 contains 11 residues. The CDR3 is CASRTGNTIYF. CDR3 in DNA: TGTGCCAGCAGGACTGGAAACACCATATATTTT.

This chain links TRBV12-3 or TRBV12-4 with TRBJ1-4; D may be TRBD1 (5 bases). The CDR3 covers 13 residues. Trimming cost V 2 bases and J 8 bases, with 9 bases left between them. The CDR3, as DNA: TGTGCCAGCAGTTTAAGGGGAGGGGAAAAACTGTTTTTT. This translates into CASSLRGGEKLFF.

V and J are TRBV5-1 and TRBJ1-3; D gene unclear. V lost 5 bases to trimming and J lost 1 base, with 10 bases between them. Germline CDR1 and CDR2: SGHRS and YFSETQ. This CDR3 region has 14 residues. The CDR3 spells CASRIDPSGNTIYF. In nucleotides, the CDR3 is TGCGCCAGCAGGATTGACCCTTCTGGAAACACCATATATTTT.

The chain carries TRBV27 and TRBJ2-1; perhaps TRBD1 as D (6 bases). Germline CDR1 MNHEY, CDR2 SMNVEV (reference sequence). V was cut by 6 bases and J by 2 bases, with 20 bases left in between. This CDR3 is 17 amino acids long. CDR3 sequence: CASSPKARTATYNEQFF. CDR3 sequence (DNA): TGTGCCAGCAGCCCGAAGGCAAGGACAGCGACCTACAATGAGCAGTTCTTC.

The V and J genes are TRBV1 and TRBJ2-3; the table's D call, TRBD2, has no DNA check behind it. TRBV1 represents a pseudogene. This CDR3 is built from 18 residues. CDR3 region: CTSSQELGLAGNTDTQYF. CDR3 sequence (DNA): TGCACCAGCAGCCAAGAACTCGGACTAGCGGGGAACACAGATACGCAGTATTTT.

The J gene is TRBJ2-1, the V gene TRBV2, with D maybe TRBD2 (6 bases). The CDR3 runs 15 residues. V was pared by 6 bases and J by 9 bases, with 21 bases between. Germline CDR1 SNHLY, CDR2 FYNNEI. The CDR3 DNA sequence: TGTGCCAGCAGCCATGGGGGAGCTGGGACTGGTGAGCAGTTCTTC. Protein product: CASSHGGAGTGEQFF.